This T cell receptor (beta chain) was sequenced for a study of OX40 agonist ivuxolimab in advanced cancers. Across the whole study: Patients receiving dose escalation had hepatocellular carcinoma, melanoma, renal cell or head and neck cancer. Among those enrolled, mean age was about 63 years (range about 23 to 85) and roughly 84% were male.

TCRdb's table, derived via immunoSEQ multiplex PCR, lists solely in-frame clones and lacks some. The data hold about 68,000 clones, with 86% observed a single time. CDR1 SGHTA and CDR2 FQGNSA come from the germline V gene. CDR3 length: 15 residues. Deletions cut 8 bases from V and 1 base from J, with 15 bases between. The chain joins TRBV7-2 to TRBJ2-1; possible D gene TRBD2, 5 bases. This TCR derives from an adult with an advanced solid tumor such as melanoma, head and neck, liver or kidney cancer. Sequences were derived from CD4+ or CD8+ T cells sorted from blood, sampled in a trial of the OX40 agonist ivuxolimab. The CDR3 protein is CASQGGSRSYNEQFF. As DNA, the CDR3 is TGTGCCAGCCAAGGTGGGAGTCGGTCCTACAATGAGCAGTTCTTC.